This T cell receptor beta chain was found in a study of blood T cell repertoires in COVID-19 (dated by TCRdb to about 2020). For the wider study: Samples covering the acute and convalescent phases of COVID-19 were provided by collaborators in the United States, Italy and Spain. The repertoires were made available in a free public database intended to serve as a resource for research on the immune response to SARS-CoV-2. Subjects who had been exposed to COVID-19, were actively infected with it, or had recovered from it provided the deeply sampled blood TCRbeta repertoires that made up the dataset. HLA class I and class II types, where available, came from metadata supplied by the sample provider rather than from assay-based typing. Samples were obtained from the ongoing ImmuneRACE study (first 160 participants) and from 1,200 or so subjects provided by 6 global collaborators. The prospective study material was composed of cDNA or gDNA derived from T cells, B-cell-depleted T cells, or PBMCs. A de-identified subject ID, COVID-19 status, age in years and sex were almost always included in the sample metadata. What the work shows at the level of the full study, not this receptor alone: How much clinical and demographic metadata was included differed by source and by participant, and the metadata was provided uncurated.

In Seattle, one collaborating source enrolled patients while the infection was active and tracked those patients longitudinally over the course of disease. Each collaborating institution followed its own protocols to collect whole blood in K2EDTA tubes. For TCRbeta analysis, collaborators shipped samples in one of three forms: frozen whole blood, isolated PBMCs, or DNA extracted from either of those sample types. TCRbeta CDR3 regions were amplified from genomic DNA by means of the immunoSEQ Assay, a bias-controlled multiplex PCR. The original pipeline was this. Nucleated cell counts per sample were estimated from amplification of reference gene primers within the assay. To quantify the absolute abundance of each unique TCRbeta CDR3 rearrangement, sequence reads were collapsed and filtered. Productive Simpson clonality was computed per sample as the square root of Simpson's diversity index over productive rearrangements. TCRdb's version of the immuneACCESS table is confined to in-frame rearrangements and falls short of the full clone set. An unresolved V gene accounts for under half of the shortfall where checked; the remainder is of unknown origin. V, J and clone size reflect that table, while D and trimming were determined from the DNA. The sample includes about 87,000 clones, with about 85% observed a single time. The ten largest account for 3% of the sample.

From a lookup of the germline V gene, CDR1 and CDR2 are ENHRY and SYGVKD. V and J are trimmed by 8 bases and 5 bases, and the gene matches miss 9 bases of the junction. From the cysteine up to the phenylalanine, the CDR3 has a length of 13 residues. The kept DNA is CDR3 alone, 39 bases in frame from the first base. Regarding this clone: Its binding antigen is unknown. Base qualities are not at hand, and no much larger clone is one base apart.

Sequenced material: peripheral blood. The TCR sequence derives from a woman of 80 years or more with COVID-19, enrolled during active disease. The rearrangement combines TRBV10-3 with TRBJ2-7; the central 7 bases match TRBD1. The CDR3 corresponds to CAIGGRGYDEQYF. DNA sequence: TGTGCCATCGGGGGCAGGGGGTATGACGAGCAGTACTTC.